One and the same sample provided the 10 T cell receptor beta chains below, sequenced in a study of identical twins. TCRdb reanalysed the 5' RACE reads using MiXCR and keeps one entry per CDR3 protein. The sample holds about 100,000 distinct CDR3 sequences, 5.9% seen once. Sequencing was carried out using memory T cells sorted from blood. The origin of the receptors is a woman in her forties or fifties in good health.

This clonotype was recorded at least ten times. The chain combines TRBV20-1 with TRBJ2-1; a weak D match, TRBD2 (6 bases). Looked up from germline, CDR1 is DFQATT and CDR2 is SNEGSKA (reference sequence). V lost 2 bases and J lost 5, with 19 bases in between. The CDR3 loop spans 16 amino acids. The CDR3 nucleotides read TGCAGTGCTAGAACCTCTCTCGGCGGGGCAAACAATGAGCAGTTCTTC. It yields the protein CSARTSLGGANNEQFF.

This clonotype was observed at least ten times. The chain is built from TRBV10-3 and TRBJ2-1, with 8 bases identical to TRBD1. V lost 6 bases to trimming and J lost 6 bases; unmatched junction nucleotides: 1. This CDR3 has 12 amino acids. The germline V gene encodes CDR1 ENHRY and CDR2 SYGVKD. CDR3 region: CAISTGGNEQFF. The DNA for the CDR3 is TGTGCCATCAGCACAGGGGGCAATGAGCAGTTCTTC.

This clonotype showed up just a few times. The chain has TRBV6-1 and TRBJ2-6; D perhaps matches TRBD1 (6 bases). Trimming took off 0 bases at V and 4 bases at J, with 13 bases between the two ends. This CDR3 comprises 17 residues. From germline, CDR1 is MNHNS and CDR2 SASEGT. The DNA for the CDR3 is TGTGCCAGCAGTGAAGCGACAACAGGGACCGGGGCCAACGTCCTGACTTTC. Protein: CASSEATTGTGANVLTF.

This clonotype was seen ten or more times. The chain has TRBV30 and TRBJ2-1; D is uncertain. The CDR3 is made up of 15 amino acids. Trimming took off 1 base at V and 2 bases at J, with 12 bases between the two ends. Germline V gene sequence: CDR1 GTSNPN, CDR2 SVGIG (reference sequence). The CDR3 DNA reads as TGTGCCTGGAGTGACGGAAGAATCCCCTACAATGAGCAGTTCTTC. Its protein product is CAWSDGRIPYNEQFF.

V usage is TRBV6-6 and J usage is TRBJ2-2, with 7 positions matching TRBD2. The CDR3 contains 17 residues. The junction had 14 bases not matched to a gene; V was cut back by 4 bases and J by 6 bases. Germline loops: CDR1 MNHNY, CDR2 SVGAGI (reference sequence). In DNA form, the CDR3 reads TGTGCCAGCAGTTCCGCGGTTGGCGGGAGTCAATCCGGGGAGCTGTTTTTT. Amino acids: CASSSAVGGSQSGELFF.

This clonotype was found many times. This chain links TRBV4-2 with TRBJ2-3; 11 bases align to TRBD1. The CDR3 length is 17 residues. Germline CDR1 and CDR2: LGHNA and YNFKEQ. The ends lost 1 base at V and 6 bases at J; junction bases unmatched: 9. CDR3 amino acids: CASSQGDRDRGVDTQYF. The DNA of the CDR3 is TGTGCCAGCAGCCAAGGCGACCGGGACAGGGGGGTCGATACGCAGTATTTT.

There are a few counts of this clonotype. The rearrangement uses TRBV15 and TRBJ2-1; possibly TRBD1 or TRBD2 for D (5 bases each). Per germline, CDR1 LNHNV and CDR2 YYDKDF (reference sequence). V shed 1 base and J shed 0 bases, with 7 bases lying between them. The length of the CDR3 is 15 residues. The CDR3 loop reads CATSRGGTSYNEQFF. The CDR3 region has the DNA TGTGCCACCAGCAGAGGTGGGACCTCCTACAATGAGCAGTTCTTC. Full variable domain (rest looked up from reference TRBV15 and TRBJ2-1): DAMVIQNPRYQVTQFGKPVTLSCSQTLNHNVMYWYQQKSSQAPKLLFHYYDKDFNNEADTPDNFQSRRPNTSFCFLDIRSPGLGDTAMYLCATSRGGTSYNEQFFGPGTRLTVL.

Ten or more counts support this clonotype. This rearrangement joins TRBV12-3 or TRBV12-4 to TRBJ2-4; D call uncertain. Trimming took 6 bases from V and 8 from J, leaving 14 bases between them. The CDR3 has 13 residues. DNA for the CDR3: TGTGCCAGCAGCAAGGGCGTTGGGGACATTCAGTACTTC. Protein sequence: CASSKGVGDIQYF.

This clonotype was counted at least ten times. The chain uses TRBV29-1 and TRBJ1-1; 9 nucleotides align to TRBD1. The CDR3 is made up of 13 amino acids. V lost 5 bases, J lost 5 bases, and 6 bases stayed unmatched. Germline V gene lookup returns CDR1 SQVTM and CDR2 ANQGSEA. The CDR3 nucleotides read TGCAGCGTTTCCTGGGGACAGGGAACTGAAGCTTTCTTT. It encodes CSVSWGQGTEAFF. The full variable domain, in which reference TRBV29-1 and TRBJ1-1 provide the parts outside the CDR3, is SAVISQKPSRDICQRGTSLTIQCQVDSQVTMMFWYRQQPGQSLTLIATANQGSEATYESGFVIDKFPISRPNLTFSTLTVSNMSPEDSSIYLCSVSWGQGTEAFFGQGTRLTVV.

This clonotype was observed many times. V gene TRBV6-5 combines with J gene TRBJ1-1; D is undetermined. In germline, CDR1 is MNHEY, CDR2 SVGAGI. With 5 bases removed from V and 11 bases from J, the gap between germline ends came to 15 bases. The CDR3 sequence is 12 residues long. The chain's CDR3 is CASSPSRQWAFF. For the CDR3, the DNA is TGTGCCAGCAGTCCCAGTCGGCAGTGGGCTTTCTTT.